The present entry profiles one T cell receptor (beta chain) with its context. The CDR3 is 16 residues long. V gave up 2 bases and J gave up 7 bases, with 17 bases separating them. Germline CDR1 is KGHDR and CDR2 is SFDVKD. This record comes from a study of Ad26.COV2.S vaccination and SARS-CoV-2 variants. Repertoires were generated with immunoSEQ multiplex PCR, while TCRdb's copy carries only in-frame clones and drops some. The repertoire holds around 450,000 clones, with around nine tenths as singletons. This sample's treatment: about 20 received Ad26.COV2.S at low or high dose, single or two shots; a few received placebo; per-sample allocation not given. Day 63 after the first vaccine or placebo injection was the time point for sampling.

This rearrangement joins TRBV24-1 to TRBJ2-1; D tentatively fits TRBD1 or TRBD2 (6 bases each). Specimen: peripheral blood, collected in a trial of Ad26.COV2.S vaccine versus placebo. The receptor's source is a person aged 18-65 years who received the Ad26.COV2.S COVID-19 vaccine or a placebo. The CDR3 protein is CATSDSQGRLRNEQFF. The CDR3 bases are TGTGCCACCAGTGATTCTCAGGGGAGGCTACGAAATGAGCAGTTCTTC.